The 9 T cell receptor beta chains presented below share a single source sample, sequenced in a study of blood T cell repertoires in COVID-19. The data were produced by immunoSEQ multiplex PCR, yet TCRdb's version contains in-frame clones alone and is incomplete. The sample has more than 150,000 clones; around 87% are singletons. The specimen sequenced was peripheral blood. These receptors all come from a man aged 40-50 years with active or convalescent COVID-19.

The J gene is TRBJ2-5, the V gene TRBV7-8, with D maybe TRBD2 (6 bases). Trimming cost V 5 bases and J 5 bases, with 18 bases left between them. CDR1 and CDR2 (germline): SGHVS, FQNEAQ. The CDR3 has 15 residues. The CDR3 bases are TGTGCCAGCAGCCCTCAGCGGGTTGGATGGGAGACCCAGTACTTC. Translating it yields CASSPQRVGWETQYF. The full variable domain, with the rest looked up from reference TRBV7-8 and TRBJ2-5, is GAGVSQSPRYKVAKRGQDVALRCDPISGHVSLFWYQQALGQGPEFLTYFQNEAQLDKSGLPSDRFFAERPEGSVSTLKIQRTQQEDSAVYLCASSPQRVGWETQYFGPGTRLLVL.

The chain carries TRBV4-3 and TRBJ1-1; weak D call: TRBD1 (5 bases). With 0 bases removed from V and 9 bases from J, the gap between germline ends came to 11 bases. Germline V CDR1 and CDR2: LGHNA, YSLEER. The CDR3 totals 13 residues. The CDR3 protein is CASSQDGGTQAFF. For the CDR3, the DNA is TGCGCCAGCAGCCAAGATGGGGGGACCCAAGCTTTCTTT.

The rearrangement uses TRBV3-1 (or the pseudogene TRBV3-2) and TRBJ1-1, with a possible D match to TRBD1 (6 bases). This CDR3 is 14 amino acids long. V lost 5 bases and J lost 2, with 12 bases in between. In germline, CDR1 is LGHDT, CDR2 YNNKEL (reference sequence). The CDR3 nucleotides are TGTGCCAGCAGCAGGGGACAACATAACACTGAAGCTTTCTTT. Its translation is CASSRGQHNTEAFF.

The chain employs TRBV3-1 (or the pseudogene TRBV3-2) and TRBJ1-2, with 10 bases matching TRBD1. Germline V CDR1 and CDR2: LGHDT, YNNKEL (reference sequence). The V segment lost 6 bases and the J segment 3 bases; nucleotides outside the gene matches: 13. The CDR3 loop spans 17 amino acids. The CDR3 reads CASSPTAWDRGHYGYTF. Written as DNA, the CDR3 is TGTGCCAGCAGTCCTACTGCCTGGGACAGGGGACACTATGGCTACACCTTC.

V usage is TRBV3-1 (or the pseudogene TRBV3-2) and J usage is TRBJ1-1; TRBD1 matches at 7 bases. V shed 3 bases and J 0 bases; nucleotides not matched to a gene: 4. Germline V gives CDR1 LGHDT, CDR2 YNNKEL (reference sequence). This CDR3 contains 15 residues. The CDR3 region has the DNA TGTGCCAGCAGCCACGAGGACAGGATGAACACTGAAGCTTTCTTT. Encoded protein: CASSHEDRMNTEAFF.

This clone came up once. The V call is TRBV28, the J call TRBJ2-5, with TRBD2 matching 8 bases. The V and J ends lost 5 bases and 3 bases, in that order; junction bases with no gene match: 2. The CDR3 is 13 amino acids. Germline V gives CDR1 MDHEN, CDR2 SYDVKM. The CDR3 DNA is TGTGCCAGCAGTGAACTAGCGGAAGAGACCCAGTACTTC. It codes for CASSELAEETQYF.

In this sample, this clone turned up a few times. The rearrangement links TRBV19 to TRBJ1-1; 12 bases are shared with TRBD1. Germline CDR1 LNHDA, CDR2 SQIVND (reference sequence). Unmatched junction bases numbered 11, after V lost 2 bases and J lost 7 bases. This CDR3 contains 17 residues. The DNA of the CDR3 is TGTGCCAGTAGTATAAGGGGACAGGGGGCGGAGAGGAATGAAGCTTTCTTT. Its protein is CASSIRGQGAERNEAFF.

This clone was found once. CDR3 region: CAISDLLGQGGETQYF. As DNA, the CDR3 is TGTGCCATCAGTGACCTCCTCGGACAGGGAGGAGAGACCCAGTACTTC. The V call is TRBV10-3, the J call TRBJ2-5, with 8 bases identical to TRBD1. In germline, CDR1 is ENHRY, CDR2 SYGVKD. V lost 3 bases, J lost 4 bases, and 10 bases stayed unmatched. This CDR3 is 16 amino acids long.

In its sample, this clone was seen once. The same CDR3 arises from other DNA sequences in this sample as well. This chain connects TRBV6-5 to TRBJ1-2; D possibly corresponds to TRBD1 (6 bases). V was pared by 6 bases and J by 2 bases, with 10 bases between. Per germline, CDR1 MNHEY and CDR2 SVGAGI. The length of the CDR3 is 13 residues. The CDR3 sequence is CASSRTANYGYTF. The CDR3 coding sequence is TGTGCCAGCAGCCGGACAGCCAACTATGGCTACACCTTC.